This passage covers 4 T cell receptor beta chains from one sample sequenced in a study of CXCR3-negative and CXCR3-positive naive CD8 T cells (dated by TCRdb to the late 2010s). General conclusions and limits of the study: TRB CDR3s from CXCR3-positive naive cells showed higher hydrophobicity (lower Kidera factor 4), lower energy, and higher strength and volume indices than CXCR3-negative naive cells.

Sequenced on a NextSeq 550. The Human TCR Profiling Kit (MiLaboratory) was used to prepare UMI-labeled 5' RACE TRB cDNA libraries. The reads were reprocessed in TCRdb, with one entry per CDR3 protein sequence and no accompanying DNA. The table for this sample records some 100,000 distinct CDR3 sequences. Clones ranked in the top ten supply around 0.35% of the sample. The antigens of these receptors remain unknown. Sequencing was carried out using naive CXCR3+ CD8+ T cells from blood. The cell subset or site tag for this specimen amounts to: CD45RO-CCR7+CD27+CD95- naive CD8+ T cells expressing CXCR3 (TNR3+). The receptors derive from a human donor in good health. Some clones in this sample may be carry-over from other donors' samples.

The chain carries TRBV29-1 and TRBJ1-1; TCRdb reports TRBD1, a call that lacks DNA to check it against. The germline V gene has CDR1 SQVTM and CDR2 ANQGSEA. The CDR3 covers 14 residues. CDR3 amino acids: CSAEGGRLNTEAFF.

The V gene is TRBV29-1, the J gene TRBJ2-7; TCRdb designates TRBD1, a call that cannot be tested without DNA. CDR3 length: 14 residues. Germline lookup yields CDR1 SQVTM and CDR2 ANQGSEA. CDR3 residues: CSVIHTGSSYEQYF.

V is TRBV15 and J is TRBJ1-1. The CDR3 runs to 15 residues. CDR1 and CDR2 (germline): LNHNV, YYDKDF (reference sequence). This CDR3 is CATSNKKGPPPEAFF.

The chain couples TRBV2 to TRBJ2-1; TCRdb picks TRBD2, but there is no DNA to check that call. CDR1 is SNHLY and CDR2 is FYNNEI in the germline V gene. The CDR3 totals 14 residues. The CDR3: CASQTSDNYNEQFF.